This entry lists 18 T cell receptor beta chains sequenced from one sample in a study of blood T cell repertoires in COVID-19. Libraries were prepared by immunoSEQ multiplex PCR; TCRdb keeps only in-frame clonotypes and omits some of them. Of roughly 140,000 clones detected, over 80% appear once; the ten largest clones hold 11%. What was sequenced was PBMCs or T cells enriched from blood (not recorded which). All receptors derive from a man aged 55 to 70 who had recovered from COVID-19.

The chain joins TRBV6-5 to TRBJ1-2; no definite D call. Trimming shortened V by 6 bases and J by 8 bases, and 16 bases separated the two germline ends. Germline-derived CDR1 and CDR2 are MNHEY and SVGAGI. The CDR3 has 13 residues. As DNA, the CDR3 is TGTGCCAGCAGGGGCGGGAACCGGGTAGGCTACACCTTC. It is translated as CASRGGNRVGYTF.

The rearrangement links TRBV4-1 to TRBJ2-7, with 11 bases aligning to TRBD2. The V segment lost 3 bases and the J segment 1 base; nucleotides outside the gene matches: 5. The CDR3 totals 16 residues. CDR1 and CDR2 from the germline V gene are MGHRA and YSYEKL. The CDR3 here is CASSQTSGTSSYEQYF. As DNA, the CDR3 is TGCGCCAGCAGCCAGACTAGCGGGACATCTTCCTACGAGCAGTACTTC.

V and J are TRBV5-4 and TRBJ2-2; D is possibly TRBD2 (5 bases). Germline lookup yields CDR1 SGHNT and CDR2 YYREEE (reference sequence). There are 13 residues in the CDR3. Trimming pared 1 base from V and 6 bases from J, leaving 7 bases between. The CDR3 reads CASSLSGPGELFF. In DNA form, the CDR3 reads TGTGCCAGCAGCTTGAGCGGTCCCGGGGAGCTGTTTTTT.

The chain has TRBV6-6 and TRBJ2-2, with D hard to call. Trimming took 4 bases from V and 1 from J, leaving 7 bases between them. The CDR3 is 14 residues long. Germline loops: CDR1 MNHNY, CDR2 SVGAGI (reference sequence). The CDR3 loop reads CASSFSGNTGELFF. The CDR3 nucleotides read TGTGCCAGCAGTTTTTCGGGGAACACCGGGGAGCTGTTTTTT.

The chain carries TRBV24-1 and TRBJ2-2; 9 bases align to TRBD1. Germline V gene lookup returns CDR1 KGHDR and CDR2 SFDVKD. The trim removed 9 bases at V and 2 bases at J, leaving 3 bases unmatched. This CDR3 contains 14 residues. The CDR3 sequence: CATGTGLNTGELFF. As DNA, the CDR3 is TGTGCCACCGGGACAGGGCTTAACACCGGGGAGCTGTTTTTT.

This clone was seen once. The chain employs TRBV7-3 and TRBJ2-1; 10 bases map to TRBD2. CDR3 length equals 17 residues. From germline, CDR1 is SGHTA and CDR2 FQGTGA. V lost 4 bases to trimming and J lost 6 bases; unmatched junction nucleotides: 12. The CDR3 is CASSSSPPGLAINEQFF. The CDR3 nucleotides read TGTGCCAGCAGCTCAAGCCCTCCGGGACTAGCGATCAATGAGCAGTTCTTC.

This clone occurred once. The chain employs TRBV19 and TRBJ1-1; D uncertain. Trimming took 3 bases from V and 6 from J, leaving 5 bases between them. From germline, CDR1 is LNHDA and CDR2 SQIVND (reference sequence). The CDR3 spans 11 residues. The CDR3 DNA sequence: TGTGCCAGTAGTATGGGCCCTGAAGCTTTCTTT. The encoded protein is CASSMGPEAFF.

Details on this clone: The same CDR3 is also encoded by other DNA sequences in this sample. The rearrangement joins TRBV7-2 to TRBJ2-7; D remains ambiguous. V was trimmed by 1 base and J by 1 base, leaving 5 bases between them. The CDR3 length is 13 residues. Germline CDR1 and CDR2: SGHTA and FQGNSA. The CDR3, as DNA: TGTGCCAGCAGCTTAGTGTCGTCCTACGAGCAGTACTTC. Its protein is CASSLVSSYEQYF.

This clone has just a few counts. The chain carries TRBV4-1 and TRBJ1-2, with D unresolved. This CDR3 has 15 amino acids. Germline V lookup: CDR1 MGHRA, CDR2 YSYEKL. The V gene lost 0 bases and the J gene lost 8 bases, with 16 bases spanning the gap. This chain's CDR3 is CASSQERVVGGGYTF. The CDR3 DNA follows: TGCGCCAGCAGCCAAGAACGGGTTGTTGGAGGAGGCTACACCTTC.

The DNA of the CDR3 is TGTGCCAGCAGTTCCCCTAAGTTGCCCCAGCATTTT. This encodes CASSSPKLPQHF. This sequence joins TRBV28 and TRBJ1-5; D call uncertain. Per the germline V gene, CDR1 is MDHEN and CDR2 is SYDVKM. V was trimmed by 4 bases and J by 9 bases, leaving 10 bases between them. The CDR3 covers 12 residues.

This chain joins TRBV5-6 and TRBJ2-7, with TRBD2 matching 8 bases. V was clipped by 3 bases and J by 3 bases; unmatched bases: 5. Germline lookup yields CDR1 SGHDT and CDR2 YYEEEE. CDR3 size: 14 residues. This CDR3 is CASSSLAGSYEQYF. The CDR3 region has the DNA TGTGCCAGCAGCTCCTTAGCGGGAAGCTACGAGCAGTACTTC.

As DNA, the CDR3 is TGCAGCGTTGGTAGAACGAACACCGGGGAGCTGTTTTTT. It yields the protein CSVGRTNTGELFF. The V call is TRBV29-1, the J call TRBJ2-2; D ambiguous. V was pared by 4 bases and J by 0 bases, with 6 bases between. This CDR3 has 13 amino acids. The germline V gene has CDR1 SQVTM and CDR2 ANQGSEA.

This clone has just a few counts. The chain is built from TRBV28 and TRBJ2-7; the match to TRBD1 covers 11 bases. In germline, CDR1 is MDHEN, CDR2 SYDVKM. The CDR3 contains 12 residues. V shed 10 bases, J shed 3 bases, and the junction held 2 bases outside the gene matches. CDR3 DNA: TGTGCCACGGGACAGGGGGACTACGAGCAGTACTTC. Amino acid sequence: CATGQGDYEQYF. Combining the CDR3 with reference TRBV28 and TRBJ2-7 gives the whole variable domain DVKVTQSSRYLVKRTGEKVFLECVQDMDHENMFWYRQDPGLGLRLIYFSYDVKMKEKGDIPEGYSVSREKKERFSLILESASTNQTSMYLCATGQGDYEQYFGPGTRLTVT.

The chain employs TRBV9 and TRBJ1-3; 7 bases map to TRBD1. This CDR3 has 16 amino acids. Trimming took 0 bases from V and 2 from J; bases not matched to a gene: 5. CDR1 is SGDLS, CDR2 YYNGEE, per germline. The CDR3 region has the DNA TGTGCCAGCAGCGTAGGCGGGGGGACAGCTGGAAACACCATATATTTT. Encoded protein: CASSVGGGTAGNTIYF.

V gene TRBV12-3 or TRBV12-4 combines with J gene TRBJ2-1; D is undetermined. The CDR3 totals 12 residues. Trimming left V 6 bases short and J 9 bases short, with 12 bases between. The CDR3 nucleotides are TGTGCCAGCAGATCCCCGACAAGTGAGCAGTTCTTC. Translation: CASRSPTSEQFF.

This clone was recorded once. This chain joins TRBV11-2 and TRBJ2-1; D not resolved. The V gene's germline CDR1 is SGHAT and CDR2 FQNNGV. The CDR3 is 13 residues long. Trimming pared 4 bases from V and 10 bases from J, leaving 14 bases between. The CDR3: CASSSRVRLEQFF. CDR3 DNA sequence: TGTGCCAGCAGCTCCAGAGTGAGACTGGAGCAGTTCTTC.

The chain links TRBV6-4 to TRBJ2-6, with 13 bases that match TRBD2. Germline lookup yields CDR1 MRHNA and CDR2 SNTAGT. V lost 5 bases and J lost 4; bases outside the gene matches: 5. The CDR3 spans 17 residues. The CDR3 coding sequence is TGTGCCAGCAGTTATGGGACTAGCGGGACAGGGGCCAACGTCCTGACTTTC. It is translated as CASSYGTSGTGANVLTF.

About this clone: Other DNA sequences in the sample encode the same CDR3. The chain combines TRBV2 with TRBJ2-3, with D uncertain. Trimming took off 6 bases at V and 2 bases at J, with 6 bases between the two ends. Germline values: CDR1 SNHLY, CDR2 FYNNEI. The CDR3 consists of 12 residues. CDR3 in amino acids: CASRSSTDTQYF. Here the CDR3 DNA reads TGTGCCAGCAGGTCTTCCACAGATACGCAGTATTTT.